These T cell receptor beta chains were read from a single sample in a study of identical twins. TCRdb itself ran the 5' RACE reads through MiXCR, one entry per CDR3 protein. There are approximately 530,000 distinct CDR3 sequences in the sample; 20% to 25% occur only once, and around 0.5% lies in the top ten. These sequences were also reported in another study, on yellow fever vaccine responses in identical twins.

What was sequenced was CD4+ T cells sorted from blood. Receptors were obtained from a young woman in good health. Each CDR3 is given with its conserved first and last residue. A D gene is named only where the DNA matches it firmly. A row's size may be missing; if present it is once, few, many or a size class.

D gene,J gene,clone size,V gene,CDR3 DNA,CDR3 protein
.,TRBJ2-2,few,TRBV29-1,TGCAGCGTTCGGGGGCAGAACACCGGGGAGCTGTTTTTT,CSVRGQNTGELFF
TRBD1,TRBJ2-7,.,TRBV12-3/TRBV12-4,TGTGCCAGCAGTCGGGACAGCAGGCCCCCCTACGAGCAGTACTTC,CASSRDSRPPYEQYF
.,TRBJ2-3,few,TRBV2,TGTGCCAGCAGGGTGCAGGTGGAGACAGATACGCAGTATTTT,CASRVQVETDTQYF
TRBD2,TRBJ2-3,.,TRBV5-1,TGCGCCAGCAGCCCAGGGACTAGCGGAGTGAGGGGCACAGATACGCAGTATTTT,CASSPGTSGVRGTDTQYF
.,TRBJ1-2,.,TRBV20-1,TGCAGTGCTAGAGAGGGTTCCTTAACAGGTTCCTATGGCTACACCTTC,CSAREGSLTGSYGYTF
TRBD2,TRBJ2-1,.,TRBV6-1,TGTGCCAGCTGCCTCTCCGGGACTACCTACAATGAGCAGTTCTTC,CASCLSGTTYNEQFF
TRBD1,TRBJ1-6,few,TRBV28,TGTGCCAGCAGCTGGGACAGGGGTTGGTCACCCCTCCACTTT,CASSWDRGWSPLHF
.,TRBJ2-6,few,TRBV12-3/TRBV12-4,TGTGCCAGCAGCGTATCCCCCCCTGGGGCCAACGTCCTGACTTTC,CASSVSPPGANVLTF
.,TRBJ1-2,.,TRBV27,TGTGCCAGCAGGGTCCTCTCCTCAGGGGTCTATGGCTACACCTTC,CASRVLSSGVYGYTF
.,TRBJ2-1,many,TRBV7-2,TGTGCCAGCAGCTTAATTGGTAGCTCCTACAATGAGCAGTTCTTC,CASSLIGSSYNEQFF
.,TRBJ1-5,few,TRBV5-5,TGTGCCAGCAGCTTTGGGCCTATTGCCCAGCCCCAGCATTTT,CASSFGPIAQPQHF
.,TRBJ1-5,.,TRBV12-3/TRBV12-4,TGTGCCAGCAGTTTTGAGAACAATCAGCCCCAGCATTTT,CASSFENNQPQHF
TRBD1,TRBJ1-1,.,TRBV12-3/TRBV12-4,TGTGCCAGCAGGCCTGACAGGGAAGTAAGTGAAGCTTTCTTT,CASRPDREVSEAFF
TRBD1,TRBJ2-5,few,TRBV7-7,TGTGCCAGCAGCTTAGAACAGGGGAGACAGACCCAGTACTTC,CASSLEQGRQTQYF
TRBD2,TRBJ2-1,.,TRBV19,TGTGCCAGTAGTATTCAACTAGCGGGAGGGAATGAGCAGTTCTTC,CASSIQLAGGNEQFF
.,TRBJ2-5,once,TRBV28,TGTGCCAGCAGTCCCCTCCCAGCGGCCGGCCAAGAGACCCAGTACTTC,CASSPLPAAGQETQYF
TRBD1,TRBJ1-1,few,TRBV7-3,TGTGCCAGCAGCCCAACCGGACAGGGGGGAGCTTTCTTT,CASSPTGQGGAFF
TRBD2,TRBJ2-1,.,TRBV11-2,TGTGCCAGCAGCACCAGACTAGCGGGGGGGTTACTTTACAATGAGCAGTTCTTC,CASSTRLAGGLLYNEQFF
TRBD2,TRBJ2-1,few,TRBV2,TGTGCCAGCAGTCGTCTAGCGGACGGGGATGAGCAGTTCTTC,CASSRLADGDEQFF
.,TRBJ1-1,few,TRBV20-1,TGCAGTGCTAGAGCGTCTACAGTAGACACTGAAGCTTTCTTT,CSARASTVDTEAFF
.,TRBJ2-3,.,TRBV27,TGTGCCAGCAGTTTTTTTCAGGGGAGCACAGATACGCAGTATTTT,CASSFFQGSTDTQYF
.,TRBJ1-1,.,TRBV20-1,TGCAGTGCCCCGAGGGGGAGGACTGAAGCTTTCTTT,CSAPRGRTEAFF
.,TRBJ1-6,few,TRBV6-6,TGTGCCAGCAGAGATGGCCAGATTCCCCTCCACTTT,CASRDGQIPLHF
.,TRBJ2-6,few,TRBV2,TGTGCCAGCAAAACTGACGTGGCTGGGGCCAACGTCCTGACTTTC,CASKTDVAGANVLTF
.,TRBJ2-1,.,TRBV5-1,TGCGCCAGCTCCTTCCTTGGGTCTAATGAGCAGTTCTTC,CASSFLGSNEQFF
TRBD1,TRBJ1-2,many,TRBV29-1,TGCAGCGTGGGCCCACCGGGACAGGTCGTCTCCAGGGATGGCTACACCTTC,CSVGPPGQVVSRDGYTF
.,TRBJ2-5,few,TRBV2,TGTGCCAGCAGTGAGGGTGACTTGAAGAGGACCCAGTACTTC,CASSEGDLKRTQYF
TRBD1,TRBJ2-1,few,TRBV11-3,TGTGCCAGCAGCTTAGTAGGTACAGGGGTCAATGAGCAGTTCTTC,CASSLVGTGVNEQFF
TRBD2,TRBJ2-1,few,TRBV12-3/TRBV12-4,TGTGCCAGCAGTTTTCGACTAGCAGCTAAGCAAGACAATGAGCAGTTCTTC,CASSFRLAAKQDNEQFF
.,TRBJ2-2,.,TRBV19,TGTGCCAGTAGGGGGGGAGCCGAGCTGTTTTTT,CASRGGAELFF
.,TRBJ2-2,many,TRBV10-3,TGTGCCATCAGTGACCCTAAAACGACCGGGGAGCTGTTTTTT,CAISDPKTTGELFF
TRBD1,TRBJ2-2,.,TRBV10-3,TGTGCCATCAGTGAGTCTGGACAGGTCACCGGGGAGCTGTTTTTT,CAISESGQVTGELFF
.,TRBJ1-1,few,TRBV10-3,TGTGCCATCAGCGGGGGGCGGTATCCCATCTGGGGGAACACTGAAGCTTTCTTT,CAISGGRYPIWGNTEAFF
.,TRBJ2-1,few,TRBV11-2,TGTGCCAGCAGCTTACCCACCCTGAAATCTCCATTTATGAATGAGCAGTTCTTC,CASSLPTLKSPFMNEQFF
.,TRBJ2-5,.,TRBV27,TGTGCCAGCAGCTTCACGACGGGCCAAGAGACCCAGTACTTC,CASSFTTGQETQYF
.,TRBJ1-4,.,TRBV10-3,TGTGCCACTCGCGCTTCAGGGGAAGGGTCAACTAATGAAAAACTGTTTTTT,CATRASGEGSTNEKLFF
.,TRBJ2-3,.,TRBV28,TGTGCCAGCAGTTTATGGAGGGCGCCTAGCACAGATACGCAGTATTTT,CASSLWRAPSTDTQYF
.,TRBJ2-1,many,TRBV20-1,TGCAGTGCCACCCTGTCCTACAATGAGCAGTTCTTC,CSATLSYNEQFF
TRBD1,TRBJ2-3,.,TRBV20-1,TGCAGTGCTAGATCAGGGGGAGTGACAGATACGCAGTATTTT,CSARSGGVTDTQYF
.,TRBJ1-1,few,TRBV10-3,TGTGCCATCAGTGAAGACAGGATCAGCACTGAAGCTTTCTTT,CAISEDRISTEAFF
.,TRBJ2-1,.,TRBV3-1,TGTGCCAGCAGCCAGTTGGGGCGAGTCAATGAGCAGTTCTTC,CASSQLGRVNEQFF
.,TRBJ2-1,many,TRBV7-9,TGTGCCAGCAGCTTAGACTATCTCATATACAATGAGCAGTTCTTC,CASSLDYLIYNEQFF